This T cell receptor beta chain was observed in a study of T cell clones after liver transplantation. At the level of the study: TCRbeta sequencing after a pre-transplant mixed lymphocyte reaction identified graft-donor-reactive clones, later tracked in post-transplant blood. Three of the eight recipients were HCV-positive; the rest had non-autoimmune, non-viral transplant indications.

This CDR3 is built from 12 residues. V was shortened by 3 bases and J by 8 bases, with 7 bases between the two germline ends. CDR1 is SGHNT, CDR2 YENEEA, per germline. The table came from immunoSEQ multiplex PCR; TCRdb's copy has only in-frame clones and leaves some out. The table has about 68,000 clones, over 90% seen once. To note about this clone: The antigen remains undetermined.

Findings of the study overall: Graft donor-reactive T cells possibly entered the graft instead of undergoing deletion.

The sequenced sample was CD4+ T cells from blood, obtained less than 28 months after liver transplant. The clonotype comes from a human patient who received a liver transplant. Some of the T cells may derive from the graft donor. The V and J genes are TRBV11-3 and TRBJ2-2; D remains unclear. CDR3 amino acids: CASSFMSGELFF. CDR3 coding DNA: TGTGCCAGCAGCTTTATGTCAGGGGAGCTGTTTTTT.